The 10 T cell receptor beta chains given below trace back to one sample, sequenced in a study of graft-versus-host responses after intestinal transplantation. Assay used: immunoSEQ multiplex PCR; TCRdb lists only in-frame clones, some missing. The sample consists of tens of thousands of clones, about four fifths of them appearing once. No antigens are known for them. The sample was unstimulated CD4+ T cells sorted from spleen or lymph node cells, taken before transplant. Every receptor here comes from a human donor who was the organ donor for an intestinal transplant.

This chain links TRBV10-2 with TRBJ2-7; TRBD1 matches 7 bases. With V trimmed by 3 bases and J by 6 bases, 2 bases remained unmatched. CDR1 and CDR2 from the germline V gene are WSHSY and SAAADI. The CDR3 runs 12 residues. The CDR3 region is CASSDPGGEQYF. In DNA form, the CDR3 reads TGCGCCAGCAGTGATCCAGGGGGCGAGCAGTACTTC.

The gene calls are TRBV6-1 and TRBJ2-3; TRBD2 agrees at 9 bases. There are 15 residues in the CDR3. Trimming took 1 base from V and 4 from J; bases not matched to a gene: 3. CDR1 and CDR2 (germline): MNHNS, SASEGT. CDR3: CASSEGAGGPDTQYF. DNA of the CDR3: TGTGCCAGCAGTGAAGGCGCGGGAGGGCCAGATACGCAGTATTTT.

The V gene is TRBV11-2, the J gene TRBJ2-5; TRBD1 might be the D (6 bases). Per germline, CDR1 SGHAT and CDR2 FQNNGV. The length of the CDR3 is 14 residues. With 8 bases removed from V and 3 bases from J, the gap between germline ends came to 16 bases. The CDR3 DNA follows: TGTGCCAGCGGACCCCGGTACAGGGAAGAGACCCAGTACTTC. This gives the protein CASGPRYREETQYF.

This chain connects TRBV10-2 to TRBJ2-7; no clear D. CDR3 length: 9 residues. V gave up 7 bases and J gave up 4 bases, with 2 bases separating them. From germline, CDR1 is WSHSY and CDR2 SAAADI. CDR3 residues: CASKYEQYF. Written as DNA, the CDR3 is TGCGCCAGCAAATACGAGCAGTACTTC.

The chain carries TRBV25-1 and TRBJ1-4, with TRBD1 matching over 8 bases. V lost 2 bases to trimming and J lost 4 bases; unmatched junction nucleotides: 6. The germline gives CDR1 MGHDK, CDR2 SYGVNS. The CDR3 runs 16 residues. The CDR3 DNA reads TGTGCCAGCAGTGAACCGGGGACAGGCGTTAATGAAAAACTGTTTTTT. Residues: CASSEPGTGVNEKLFF.

V usage is TRBV7-2 and J usage is TRBJ1-5; the match to TRBD1 covers 9 bases. In germline, CDR1 is SGHTA, CDR2 FQGNSA. The CDR3 length is 17 residues. The J segment lost 5 bases and the V segment lost 2 bases, leaving 10 bases of the junction unmatched. CDR3 sequence: CASSLTYDRGSDQPQHF. In DNA form, the CDR3 reads TGTGCCAGCAGCTTAACCTATGACAGGGGGAGCGATCAGCCCCAGCATTTT.

The J gene is TRBJ2-5, the V gene TRBV7-2; no clear D. This CDR3 region has 11 residues. From germline, CDR1 is SGHTA and CDR2 FQGNSA. V dropped 4 bases and J dropped 5 bases, with 5 bases sitting between them. The CDR3 bases are TGTGCCAGCAGCTCCGTGGAGACCCAGTACTTC. Protein: CASSSVETQYF.

The CDR3 sequence is CASSEPAGTSVRYF. Here the CDR3 DNA reads TGCGCCAGCAGTGAGCCGGCCGGGACTAGCGTCCGGTATTTT. The genes are TRBV10-2 and TRBJ2-3, with 10 nucleotides matching TRBD2. The CDR3 totals 14 residues. V lost 2 bases to trimming and J lost 14 bases; unmatched junction nucleotides: 10. Germline CDR1 reads WSHSY; CDR2 reads SAAADI.

This sequence joins TRBV15 and TRBJ2-7; D is ambiguous. V was pared by 1 base and J by 0 bases, with 7 bases between. There are 14 residues in the CDR3. Germline CDR1 reads LNHNV; CDR2 reads YYDKDF (reference sequence). CDR3 in DNA: TGTGCCACCAGCAGAGGTGGTAGCTCCTACGAGCAGTACTTC. It yields the protein CATSRGGSSYEQYF.

The rearrangement joins TRBV7-2 to TRBJ2-2, with D tentatively TRBD1 (6 bases). CDR1 and CDR2 (germline): SGHTA, FQGNSA. V was pared by 1 base and J by 5 bases, with 14 bases between. The length of the CDR3 is 16 residues. The CDR3 nucleotides are TGTGCCAGCAGCTTAGGTCAGGGGCGTTATACCGGGGAGCTGTTTTTT. Its translation: CASSLGQGRYTGELFF.